The 4 T cell receptor beta chains below were found in one sample sequenced in a study of blood T cell repertoires in COVID-19. Sequencing was performed with immunoSEQ multiplex PCR; in TCRdb, only in-frame clones are kept and a portion is missing. The sample carries some 70,000 clones, under 85% recorded once. Sequencing was done on a sample of peripheral blood. Receptor source: a man aged 45 to 65 with COVID-19, enrolled during active disease.

This chain links TRBV29-1 with TRBJ1-2; 12 nucleotides align to TRBD1. J was trimmed by 5 bases and V by 4 bases; bases with no gene match: 8. CDR3 size: 15 residues. The germline V gene encodes CDR1 SQVTM and CDR2 ANQGSEA. Here the CDR3 DNA reads TGCAGCGTTGTACTCCGGGACAGGGGGCCTTATGGCTACACCTTC. This sequence encodes CSVVLRDRGPYGYTF.

The J gene is TRBJ2-1, the V gene TRBV7-9; D may be TRBD2 (6 bases). The CDR3 spans 16 residues. V lost 1 base and J lost 9, with 19 bases in between. Germline values: CDR1 SEHNR, CDR2 FQNEAQ (reference sequence). This CDR3 reads CASSLGTGGKEGEQFF. CDR3 nucleotides: TGTGCCAGCAGCTTAGGGACTGGGGGGAAGGAGGGTGAGCAGTTCTTC.

V gene TRBV19 combines with J gene TRBJ2-6; TRBD1 aligns across 8 bases. The CDR3 extends over 17 amino acids. V lost 7 bases and J lost 2; bases outside the gene matches: 10. Germline CDR1 and CDR2: LNHDA and SQIVND (reference sequence). The CDR3 sequence is CASTLARGPAGANVLTF. The DNA of the CDR3 is TGTGCCAGTACCTTGGCCAGGGGGCCGGCTGGGGCCAACGTCCTGACTTTC.

This clone was counted only a few times. The chain combines TRBV6-1 with TRBJ1-3; D is ambiguous. The V end was cut by 2 bases, the J end by 0 bases, with 8 bases between. The CDR3 covers 15 residues. The germline gives CDR1 MNHNS, CDR2 SASEGT. This CDR3 is CASSEWPDSGNTIYF. The CDR3 DNA is TGTGCCAGCAGTGAATGGCCCGACTCTGGAAACACCATATATTTT.